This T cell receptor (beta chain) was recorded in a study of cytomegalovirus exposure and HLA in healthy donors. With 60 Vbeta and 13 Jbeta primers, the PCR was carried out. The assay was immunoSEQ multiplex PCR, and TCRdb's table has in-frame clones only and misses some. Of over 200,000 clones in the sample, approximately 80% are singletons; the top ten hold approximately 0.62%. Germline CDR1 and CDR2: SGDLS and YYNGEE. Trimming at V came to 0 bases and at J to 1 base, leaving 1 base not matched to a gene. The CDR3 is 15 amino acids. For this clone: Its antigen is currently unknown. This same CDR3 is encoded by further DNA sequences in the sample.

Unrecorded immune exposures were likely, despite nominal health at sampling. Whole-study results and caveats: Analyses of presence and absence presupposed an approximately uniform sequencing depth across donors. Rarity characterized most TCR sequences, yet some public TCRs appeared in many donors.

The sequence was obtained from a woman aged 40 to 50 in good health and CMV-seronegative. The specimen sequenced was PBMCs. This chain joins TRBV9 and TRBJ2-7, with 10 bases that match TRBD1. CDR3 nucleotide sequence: TGTGCCAGCAGCGTAGGGGACAGGGGTTCCTACGAGCAGTACTTC. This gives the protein CASSVGDRGSYEQYF.